The 23 T cell receptor beta chains below all came from one sample that was sequenced in a study of post-analysis software for immune sequencing data (dated by TCRdb to about 2015). General findings and caveats noted by the study authors: Several TRBV segments, including TRBV5-6, TRBV5-1 and TRBV20-1, were significantly more frequent in patients than controls.

No antigen has been identified for these receptors. Libraries came from PCR. TCRdb records Illumina HiSeq 2500 as the sequencer. To reduce PCR and sequencing biases, unique molecular identifiers were built into the TCR beta cDNA libraries. TCRdb reprocessing: public reads trimmed at Q25 with fastp, clones called with MiXCR, in-frame beta chains kept. Merged by CDR3 protein, the rows form single entries marked with the most common genes and DNA. This sample has just over 250,000 distinct CDR3 sequences in its table, and 36% of those were observed once. Around 4.8% of the sample comes from the top ten. The sequenced sample was blood. These receptors were taken from a girl aged 5-17 years with multiple sclerosis.

In this sample, this clonotype turned up once. This sequence joins TRBV7-8 and TRBJ2-1; 10 bases align to TRBD1. This CDR3 region has 15 residues. Germline V lookup: CDR1 SGHVS, CDR2 FQNEAQ. The junction had 9 bases not matched to a gene; V was cut back by 5 bases and J by 8 bases. The CDR3 region is CASSAWTGGVDEQFF. The CDR3 coding sequence is TGTGCCAGCAGCGCGTGGACAGGGGGTGTTGATGAGCAGTTCTTC.

This chain joins TRBV25-1 and TRBJ2-5; TRBD1 matches at 9 bases. Trimming cost V 4 bases and J 2 bases; bases outside gene matches: 14. Per the germline V gene, CDR1 is MGHDK and CDR2 is SYGVNS. This CDR3 is built from 18 residues. CDR3 DNA sequence: TGTGCCAGCAGTGGCTCTTTCCGGGACAGGGCCCCTCAAGAGACCCAGTACTTC. This sequence encodes CASSGSFRDRAPQETQYF.

V and J are TRBV5-6 and TRBJ2-5, with 8 bases identical to TRBD1. Germline trimming cut 2 bases from V and 4 bases from J; bases unmatched to any gene: 7. This CDR3 comprises 15 residues. In germline, CDR1 is SGHDT, CDR2 YYEEEE. CDR3 loop: CASSLQTGGGETQYF. The CDR3, as DNA: TGTGCCAGCAGCTTACAAACAGGGGGAGGAGAGACCCAGTACTTC.

In its sample, this clonotype was seen many times. The J gene is TRBJ1-2, the V gene TRBV5-1; D may be TRBD1 (5 bases). Germline CDR1 is SGHRS and CDR2 is YFSETQ. This CDR3 contains 15 residues. The V and J ends lost 1 base and 6 bases respectively, with 16 bases between them. CDR3 coding DNA: TGCGCCAGCAGCTTGTCGGGGGGGGTTCAGGATGGCTACACCTTC. It encodes CASSLSGGVQDGYTF.

This clonotype was counted ten times or more. J is TRBJ2-5 and V is TRBV18, with D unclear. Germline V CDR1 and CDR2: KGHSH, LQKENI. The CDR3 is made up of 13 amino acids. Trimming cost V 3 bases and J 2 bases, with 7 bases left between them. CDR3 nucleotides: TGTGCCAGCTCACCCCAACGGCAAGAGACCCAGTACTTC. Translating it yields CASSPQRQETQYF.

This clonotype came up a few times. The CDR3 loop is CASRQHNEQFF. The CDR3 DNA reads as TGTGCCAGCAGACAACACAATGAGCAGTTCTTC. This chain joins TRBV12-3 or TRBV12-4 and TRBJ2-1, with D hard to call. The V and J ends lost 6 bases and 5 bases respectively, with 5 bases between them. CDR3 length: 11 residues.

This clonotype was counted a few times. The chain links TRBV5-1 to TRBJ1-3; D call uncertain. V was trimmed by 5 bases and J by 0 bases, leaving 9 bases between them. CDR1 SGHRS and CDR2 YFSETQ come from the germline V gene. This CDR3 is 14 amino acids long. The CDR3 DNA sequence: TGCGCCAGCAGTTTTACAGACTCTGGAAACACCATATATTTT. Amino acids: CASSFTDSGNTIYF.

As concerns this clonotype: Just one base apart from a much larger clone, this may be a read error. The chain uses TRBV27 and TRBJ1-4, with 7 bases identical to TRBD1. After removal of 5 bases from V and 5 bases from J, the junction contained 8 bases not matched to a gene. Germline V lookup: CDR1 MNHEY, CDR2 SMNVEV (reference sequence). The CDR3 totals 15 residues. In DNA form, the CDR3 reads TGTGCCAGCAGTCCCTGGGACAGAAAGAATGAAAAACTGTTTTTT. Translating gives CASSPWDRKNEKLFF. The entire variable domain, with the rest obtained from reference TRBV27 and TRBJ1-4, is as follows: EAQVTQNPRYLITVTGKKLTVTCSQNMNHEYMSWYRQDPGLGLRQIYYSMNVEVTDKGDVPEGYKVSRKEKRNFPLILESPSPNQTSLYFCASSPWDRKNEKLFFGSGTQLSVL.

The chain links TRBV6-6 to TRBJ2-5, with D possibly being TRBD1 or TRBD2 (6 bases each). The CDR3 has 15 residues. V was clipped by 6 bases and J by 2 bases, with 16 bases between them. Germline V gene sequence: CDR1 MNHNY, CDR2 SVGAGI (reference sequence). The CDR3 DNA reads as TGTGCCAGCAGGCGGGACACCTACTCTCAAGAGACCCAGTACTTC. Translating gives CASRRDTYSQETQYF.

The rearrangement links TRBV7-2 to TRBJ1-1, with 9 bases fitting TRBD1. With V trimmed by 5 bases and J by 5 bases, 6 bases remained unmatched. The germline V gene has CDR1 SGHTA and CDR2 FQGNSA. The CDR3 extends over 14 amino acids. The CDR3 reads CASSPGQGYTEAFF. CDR3 sequence (DNA): TGTGCCAGCAGCCCGGGACAGGGTTATACTGAAGCTTTCTTT.

This clonotype was observed a single time. CDR3 in amino acids: CSAPTHPSGRSWGEQFF. As DNA, the CDR3 is TGCAGTGCACCCACCCACCCTAGCGGGAGGAGTTGGGGTGAGCAGTTCTTC. V gene TRBV20-1 combines with J gene TRBJ2-1, with 11 bases identical to TRBD2. The CDR3 covers 17 residues. Germline values: CDR1 DFQATT, CDR2 SNEGSKA (reference sequence). V shed 6 bases, J shed 9 bases, and the junction held 19 bases outside the gene matches.

This clonotype was counted ten times or more. V and J are TRBV28 and TRBJ2-1; 14 nucleotides agree with TRBD2. This CDR3 spans 18 amino acids. V dropped 6 bases and J dropped 4; count of bases not matched to a gene: 11. CDR1 MDHEN and CDR2 SYDVKM come from the germline V gene. The CDR3 DNA is TGTGCCAGCAGCCCCGGGACTAGCGGGAGAGGGAGGTACAATGAGCAGTTCTTC. Amino acid sequence: CASSPGTSGRGRYNEQFF.

On this clonotype itself: Just one base apart from a much larger clone, this may be a read error. CDR3 in amino acids: CASSFGGGRSYNEQYF. CDR3 in DNA: TGTGCCAGCAGTTTTGGGGGGGGCCGCTCCTACAATGAGCAGTACTTC. The chain couples TRBV6-5 to TRBJ2-1; D might be TRBD2 (7 bases). The J call may be mistaken, given a closer DNA end match to TRBJ2-7. The CDR3 consists of 16 residues. Germline V CDR1 and CDR2: MNHEY, SVGAGI.

This chain uses TRBV7-2 with TRBJ2-3; TRBD2 might be the D (5 bases). The CDR3 has 13 amino acids. CDR1 and CDR2 (germline): SGHTA, FQGNSA. V was clipped by 1 base and J by 8 bases, with 10 bases between them. The CDR3 bases are TGTGCCAGCAGCTTAGATAGGGCGGGTACGCAGTATTTT. This gives the protein CASSLDRAGTQYF.

This clonotype appeared a few times. A read error is possible here, since a much larger clone lies one base away. The chain has TRBV3-1 and TRBJ2-1, with D maybe TRBD2 (6 bases). The DNA end is more similar to TRBJ2-7, so the J call may be wrong. CDR3 length: 15 amino acids. In germline, CDR1 is LGHDT, CDR2 YNNKEL (reference sequence). CDR3 loop: CASSRGTPTHNEQYF. The CDR3, as DNA: TGTGCCAGCAGCCGCGGGACTCCTACCCACAATGAGCAGTACTTC.

There are many counts of this clonotype. V and J are TRBV4-1 and TRBJ1-1, with D possibly matching TRBD1 (6 bases). Germline CDR1 is MGHRA and CDR2 is YSYEKL. With 5 bases removed from V and 5 bases from J, the gap between germline ends came to 12 bases. The CDR3 totals 13 residues. CDR3 sequence (DNA): TGCGCCAGCAGCGCAGGGGCGAGGACTGAAGCTTTCTTT. This translates into CASSAGARTEAFF.

The genes are TRBV6-5 and TRBJ2-3; 8 bases fit TRBD1. Germline CDR1 is MNHEY and CDR2 is SVGAGI. V shed 7 bases and J 8 bases; nucleotides not matched to a gene: 11. CDR3 size: 14 residues. The CDR3 here is CASTKDRVGGTQYF. DNA for the CDR3: TGTGCCAGCACCAAGGACAGGGTCGGTGGTACGCAGTATTTT.

This clonotype was seen only a few times. This CDR3 is CASSFPGRGDTQYF. In nucleotides, the CDR3 is TGTGCCAGCAGCTTCCCTGGCCGAGGGGATACGCAGTATTTT. The genes are TRBV7-9 and TRBJ2-3, with D maybe TRBD2 (5 bases). The CDR3 consists of 14 residues. Germline CDR1 and CDR2: SEHNR and FQNEAQ (reference sequence). V was shortened by 3 bases and J by 6 bases, with 13 bases between the two germline ends.

The V and J genes are TRBV25-1 and TRBJ2-5; TRBD1 or TRBD2 may be the D gene (5 bases each). Trimming left V 6 bases short and J 4 bases short, with 18 bases between. The CDR3 extends over 15 amino acids. Germline lookup yields CDR1 MGHDK and CDR2 SYGVNS. The CDR3: CASSAAGRESETQYF. In DNA form, the CDR3 reads TGTGCCAGCAGCGCGGCAGGCAGGGAGTCAGAGACCCAGTACTTC.

This clonotype has ten or more counts. The chain is built from TRBV4-1 and TRBJ2-3; D call uncertain. The germline V gene encodes CDR1 MGHRA and CDR2 YSYEKL. This CDR3 contains 14 residues. V gave up 1 base and J gave up 5 bases, with 10 bases separating them. CDR3 amino acids: CASSQGLSGDTQYF. The CDR3 DNA is TGCGCCAGCAGCCAAGGACTGTCCGGAGATACGCAGTATTTT.

This clonotype has only a few counts. V is TRBV7-3 and J is TRBJ2-5, with D possibly TRBD2 on 6 matching bases. CDR3 length: 15 amino acids. In germline, CDR1 is SGHTA, CDR2 FQGTGA. V lost 0 bases and J lost 9, with 17 bases in between. CDR3 sequence reads: CASSLTVGYREAQYF. The CDR3 DNA is TGTGCCAGCAGCTTAACGGTCGGGTATAGGGAGGCCCAGTACTTC.

CDR3 sequence: CASSLAFPSSGRNETQYF. The DNA of the CDR3 is TGTGCCAGCAGCTTAGCCTTTCCTTCTAGCGGGAGGAACGAGACCCAGTACTTC. The chain employs TRBV7-2 and TRBJ2-5; TRBD2 matches 11 bases. After removal of 0 bases from V and 5 bases from J, the junction contained 11 bases not matched to a gene. The CDR3 has 18 amino acids. Looked up from germline, CDR1 is SGHTA and CDR2 is FQGNSA.

The CDR3 spells CASSRQGATYGYTF. As DNA, the CDR3 is TGTGCCAGCAGCCGACAGGGGGCAACTTATGGCTACACCTTC. This chain uses TRBV14 with TRBJ1-2; the match to TRBD1 covers 10 bases. V dropped 4 bases and J dropped 5; count of bases not matched to a gene: 4. The CDR3 consists of 14 residues. The germline V gene has CDR1 SGHDN and CDR2 FVKESK.